This T cell receptor (beta chain) emerged from a study of T cell responses to AZD1222 COVID-19 vaccine. The CDR3 loop spans 12 amino acids. Germline V CDR1 and CDR2: SEHNR, FQNEAQ (reference sequence). J lost 14 bases, V lost 1 base, and 5 bases had no gene match. Assay used: immunoSEQ multiplex PCR; TCRdb lists only in-frame clones, some missing. This table holds 110,000 to 150,000 clones, about 87% found once. The clonotype was recovered from an adult in good health. The sequencing used peripheral blood, collected on day 0 of AZD1222 vaccination. The chain employs TRBV7-9 and TRBJ2-1; 7 bases align to TRBD2. CDR3 region: CASSLERTRKFF. The CDR3 DNA reads TGTGCCAGCAGCTTAGAGAGGACTAGAAAGTTCTTC.